This is a list of T cell receptor beta chains from one sample in a study of blood T cells in healthy people across ages. TCRdb reprocessed the 5' RACE reads with MiXCR, giving one entry per CDR3 protein. The sample lists 700,000 or so distinct CDR3 sequences; roughly two fifths were seen once. The material sequenced was blood. The origin of the receptors is an elderly man in good health. Each CDR3 is given with its conserved first and last residue. The order of the fields is clone size, J gene, D gene, V gene, CDR3 DNA, CDR3 protein. D genes are given only for firm matches. Some rows mark clone size as missing; the rest say once, few, many or name a class of expanded clone.

abundance: .
j_gene: TRBJ2-5
d_gene: TRBD1
v_gene: TRBV7-2
CDR3nt: TGTGCCAGCAGCGCACCCTCCGGGACAGACGAGACCCAGTACTTC
CDR3aa: CASSAPSGTDETQYF

abundance: .
j_gene: TRBJ2-3
d_gene: .
v_gene: TRBV24-1
CDR3nt: TGTGCCACCAGTGATCCCACAGATACGCAGTATTTT
CDR3aa: CATSDPTDTQYF

abundance: many
j_gene: TRBJ2-5
d_gene: .
v_gene: TRBV21-1
CDR3nt: TGTGCCAGCAGCAAAGTGAATCCAGGAAAGACCCAGTACTTC
CDR3aa: CASSKVNPGKTQYF

abundance: .
j_gene: TRBJ2-5
d_gene: TRBD2
v_gene: TRBV10-3
CDR3nt: TGTGCCAGCACAACTAGCGGGAGAGAGGAGACCCAGTACTTC
CDR3aa: CASTTSGREETQYF

abundance: .
j_gene: TRBJ2-2
d_gene: TRBD2
v_gene: TRBV29-1
CDR3nt: TGCAGCGTTGGTAGCGGGGGGGCGACCGGGGAGCTGTTTTTT
CDR3aa: CSVGSGGATGELFF

abundance: .
j_gene: TRBJ2-1
d_gene: .
v_gene: TRBV6-5
CDR3nt: TGTGCCAGCAGTCCCAGGAGGGTACAGACCCAGTTCTTC
CDR3aa: CASSPRRVQTQFF

abundance: many
j_gene: TRBJ2-7
d_gene: .
v_gene: TRBV2
CDR3nt: TGTGCCAGCAGCGAGACATCATACGAGCAGTACTTC
CDR3aa: CASSETSYEQYF

abundance: .
j_gene: TRBJ2-7
d_gene: TRBD1
v_gene: TRBV6-5
CDR3nt: TGTGCCAGCAGTAACGGACAGGGTCACAATGAGCAGTACTTC
CDR3aa: CASSNGQGHNEQYF

abundance: once
j_gene: TRBJ2-5
d_gene: TRBD1
v_gene: TRBV12-3/TRBV12-4
CDR3nt: TGTGCCAGCACCCTAGGCTGGACAGGGACTGATGAGCAGTACTTC
CDR3aa: CASTLGWTGTDEQYF

abundance: few
j_gene: TRBJ2-4
d_gene: .
v_gene: TRBV28
CDR3nt: TGTGCCAGCAGGGCACCGGGACTAGCCAAAAACATTCAGTACTTC
CDR3aa: CASRAPGLAKNIQYF

abundance: .
j_gene: TRBJ2-2
d_gene: .
v_gene: TRBV14
CDR3nt: TGTGCCAGCAGCCAATTACTCATCGGGGAGCTGTTTTTT
CDR3aa: CASSQLLIGELFF

abundance: .
j_gene: TRBJ2-7
d_gene: TRBD2
v_gene: TRBV20-1
CDR3nt: TGCAGTGCTAGAGATCGAGGGGTAGCGGGGGCCTACAATGAGCAGTACTTC
CDR3aa: CSARDRGVAGAYNEQYF

abundance: few
j_gene: TRBJ2-7
d_gene: .
v_gene: TRBV6-6
CDR3nt: TGTGCCAGCAGGGAAACTAGCCGAGCTTACGAGCAGTACTTC
CDR3aa: CASRETSRAYEQYF

abundance: .
j_gene: TRBJ2-7
d_gene: .
v_gene: TRBV15
CDR3nt: TGTGCCACCAGCACTAACAGTGGATCCTACGAGCAGTACTTC
CDR3aa: CATSTNSGSYEQYF

abundance: .
j_gene: TRBJ2-7
d_gene: TRBD2
v_gene: TRBV7-9
CDR3nt: TGTGCCAGCAGCTCCGGTTGGGTAGCGGGCGCCTACGAGCAGTACTTC
CDR3aa: CASSSGWVAGAYEQYF

abundance: many
j_gene: TRBJ2-5
d_gene: .
v_gene: TRBV12-3/TRBV12-4
CDR3nt: TGTGCCAGCAGTTTGGGTCACTTAGCAGAGACCCAGTACTTC
CDR3aa: CASSLGHLAETQYF

abundance: many
j_gene: TRBJ2-6
d_gene: TRBD1
v_gene: TRBV4-3
CDR3nt: TGCGCCAGCAGCCAAGCTGGTGGACAGGGGGCGCAAGGGGCCAACGTCCTGACTTTC
CDR3aa: CASSQAGGQGAQGANVLTF

abundance: once
j_gene: TRBJ1-4
d_gene: .
v_gene: TRBV6-5
CDR3nt: TGTGCCAGCAGGATGAAGGCTGGGGGAAAGGAAAAACTGTTTTTT
CDR3aa: CASRMKAGGKEKLFF

abundance: once
j_gene: TRBJ2-3
d_gene: .
v_gene: TRBV2
CDR3nt: TGTGCCAGCATAGGAACAGTCGGGGCCGTCACAGATACGCAGTATTTT
CDR3aa: CASIGTVGAVTDTQYF

abundance: .
j_gene: TRBJ2-7
d_gene: TRBD1
v_gene: TRBV5-4
CDR3nt: TGTGCCAGCAGCCCGGGCGGACAGGACCTCTACGAGCAGTACTTC
CDR3aa: CASSPGGQDLYEQYF

abundance: .
j_gene: TRBJ2-5
d_gene: .
v_gene: TRBV3-1
CDR3nt: TGTGCCAGCGGCCAAGGAGTGGGGGGTGAGACCCAGTACTTC
CDR3aa: CASGQGVGGETQYF

abundance: few
j_gene: TRBJ2-1
d_gene: TRBD2
v_gene: TRBV6-2/TRBV6-3
CDR3nt: TGTGCCAGCAGTAGGGGGGGACTAGCGGGGAGAAGCGATGAGCAGTTCTTC
CDR3aa: CASSRGGLAGRSDEQFF

abundance: .
j_gene: TRBJ1-3
d_gene: .
v_gene: TRBV7-2
CDR3nt: TGTGCCAGCAGCTCGGACGGGGGAAACACCATATATTTT
CDR3aa: CASSSDGGNTIYF

abundance: .
j_gene: TRBJ2-3
d_gene: .
v_gene: TRBV12-3/TRBV12-4
CDR3nt: TGTGCCAGCAGGCCAGGACAGATGTACACAGATACGCAGTATTTT
CDR3aa: CASRPGQMYTDTQYF

abundance: once
j_gene: TRBJ2-5
d_gene: .
v_gene: TRBV27
CDR3nt: TGTGCCAGCAATCCCCAGGGGTCGCGCCCAGAGACCCAGTACTTC
CDR3aa: CASNPQGSRPETQYF

abundance: few
j_gene: TRBJ2-5
d_gene: .
v_gene: TRBV12-3/TRBV12-4
CDR3nt: TGTGCCAGCAGTTTTGTAGTGGGGAGAGAGACCCAGTACTTC
CDR3aa: CASSFVVGRETQYF

abundance: .
j_gene: TRBJ1-1
d_gene: .
v_gene: TRBV6-2/TRBV6-3
CDR3nt: TGTGCCAGCAAGCCTCCCCCACCCGAGGTTAATGAAGCTTTCTTT
CDR3aa: CASKPPPPEVNEAFF

abundance: .
j_gene: TRBJ1-6
d_gene: .
v_gene: TRBV30
CDR3nt: TGTGCCTGGGTCACAGGGCCCCAGGGGCCCCTCCACTTT
CDR3aa: CAWVTGPQGPLHF

abundance: few
j_gene: TRBJ2-1
d_gene: TRBD1
v_gene: TRBV12-5
CDR3nt: TGTGCTAGCGGTACTGCAGGGGGCTCCTACAATGAGCAGTTCTTC
CDR3aa: CASGTAGGSYNEQFF

abundance: .
j_gene: TRBJ1-5
d_gene: .
v_gene: TRBV6-2/TRBV6-3
CDR3nt: TGTGCCAGCAGCTACGACAGATCGGGCAATCAGCCCCAGCATTTT
CDR3aa: CASSYDRSGNQPQHF

abundance: few
j_gene: TRBJ2-1
d_gene: TRBD2
v_gene: TRBV20-1
CDR3nt: TGCAGTGCCAGAACTAGCGTTCAACTTCACTCCTACAATGAGCAGTTCTTC
CDR3aa: CSARTSVQLHSYNEQFF

abundance: .
j_gene: TRBJ1-6
d_gene: TRBD1
v_gene: TRBV6-5
CDR3nt: TGTGCCAGCAGACCCGGGACAGGGACAGGACCCCTCCACTTT
CDR3aa: CASRPGTGTGPLHF

abundance: .
j_gene: TRBJ1-2
d_gene: .
v_gene: TRBV6-2/TRBV6-3
CDR3nt: TGTGCCAGCAGTTCCCGGGGAGGGTCGGGCTATGGCTACACCTTC
CDR3aa: CASSSRGGSGYGYTF

abundance: few
j_gene: TRBJ2-3
d_gene: .
v_gene: TRBV7-2
CDR3nt: TGTGCCAGCAGCCTTTTAATGGCGTCGGTTTTATCAGATACGCAGTATTTT
CDR3aa: CASSLLMASVLSDTQYF

abundance: .
j_gene: TRBJ2-5
d_gene: .
v_gene: TRBV6-2/TRBV6-3
CDR3nt: TGTGCCAGCAGACAATCGCCCGAGACCCAGTACTTC
CDR3aa: CASRQSPETQYF

abundance: many
j_gene: TRBJ2-5
d_gene: TRBD2
v_gene: TRBV5-4
CDR3nt: TGTGCCAGCAGCTCCATATCGGCGGGAGACATAGAGACCCAGTACTTC
CDR3aa: CASSSISAGDIETQYF